The TCR beta chain described here comes from a study of cytotoxic CD8 clonotypes in ibrutinib-treated CLL. Study-wide results and caveats: Collection times varied between progressing and sustained-remission patients. Under treatment, the uncommon public clonotypes either contracted or remained stable.

Method: immunoSEQ multiplex PCR; TCRdb's copy keeps in-frame clones and lacks some. Here the sample spans about 140,000 clones, 60% to 80% being singletons. V shed 2 bases and J shed 5 bases, with 12 bases lying between them. This CDR3 spans 15 amino acids. The germline CDR1 and CDR2 sequences are SGHTA and FQGNSA. Points on this clone: Its antigen is not known.

The gene calls are TRBV7-2 and TRBJ1-4; D possibly corresponds to TRBD1 (5 bases). The TCR comes from a human donor with chronic lymphocytic leukemia. Sequencing used PBMCs, obtained after 12 months of ibrutinib treatment. CDR3 in DNA: TGTGCCAGCAGCTTAAATCCAGGGTTAAATGAAAAACTGTTTTTT. Translating gives CASSLNPGLNEKLFF.